The 29 T cell receptor beta chains below were found in one sample sequenced in a study of shared clonotypes between healthy human individuals. Assay: immunoSEQ multiplex PCR; the TCRdb copy retains only in-frame clones and omits some. The repertoire has millions of clones, roughly 95% of them found once; the top ten carry 0.1% to 0.15%. The sequenced sample was naive CD4+ T cells sorted from blood. The sample's subset: CD45RA+ positively selected. The receptor set was obtained from a man aged 18 to 29 in good health.

V gene TRBV7-8 combines with J gene TRBJ2-3, with D maybe TRBD1 (7 bases). The CDR3 consists of 15 residues. The V end lost 5 bases, the J end lost 4 bases, and 16 bases lay between the germline ends. CDR1 SGHVS and CDR2 FQNEAQ come from the germline V gene. The CDR3 region has the DNA TGTGCCAGCAGCGAACAGGGGAGGTGGGCAGATACGCAGTATTTT. It yields the protein CASSEQGRWADTQYF.

V gene TRBV5-1 combines with J gene TRBJ1-2; D is ambiguous. This CDR3 has 12 amino acids. Deletions cut 0 bases from V and 8 bases from J, with 8 bases between. The germline V gene has CDR1 SGHRS and CDR2 YFSETQ. The CDR3 loop is CASSLGAEGYTF. As DNA, the CDR3 is TGCGCCAGCAGCTTGGGGGCGGAGGGCTACACCTTC. Complete variable domain (other parts from reference TRBV5-1 and TRBJ1-2): KAGVTQTPRYLIKTRGQQVTLSCSPISGHRSVSWYQQTPGQGLQFLFEYFSETQRNKGNFPGRFSGRQFSNSRSEMNVSTLELGDSALYLCASSLGAEGYTFGSGTRLTVV.

V and J are TRBV9 and TRBJ2-4, with unresolved D. CDR1 SGDLS and CDR2 YYNGEE come from the germline V gene. The CDR3 spans 15 residues. Between the trimmed V and J ends, which lost 3 bases and 1 base, there was a span of 11 bases. The CDR3 loop reads CASSDAPGAKNIQYF. The CDR3, as DNA: TGTGCCAGCAGCGATGCTCCTGGGGCCAAAAACATTCAGTACTTC. Filled out from reference TRBV9 and TRBJ2-4, the complete variable domain reads DSGVTQTPKHLITATGQRVTLRCSPRSGDLSVYWYQQSLDQGLQFLIQYYNGEERAKGNILERFSAQQFPDLHSELNLSSLELGDSALYFCASSDAPGAKNIQYFGAGTRLSVL.

The chain carries TRBV7-2 and TRBJ1-2, with 7 bases matching TRBD1. The V gene's germline CDR1 is SGHTA and CDR2 FQGNSA. V gave up 2 bases and J gave up 5 bases; unmatched junction bases: 8. This CDR3 is built from 15 residues. The CDR3 sequence: CASSLSPGQIYGYTF. In DNA form, the CDR3 reads TGTGCCAGCAGCTTATCGCCGGGACAGATTTATGGCTACACCTTC.

V and J are TRBV9 and TRBJ1-6; D not resolved. CDR1 is SGDLS and CDR2 is YYNGEE in the germline V gene. V was cut by 7 bases and J by 13 bases, with 18 bases left in between. The CDR3 is 13 amino acids. CDR3 sequence reads: CASQDNFGSPLHF. CDR3 DNA: TGTGCCAGCCAGGATAATTTCGGATCGCCCCTCCACTTT.

This chain joins TRBV6-1 and TRBJ2-7; 8 bases are shared with TRBD1. The CDR3 contains 14 residues. CDR1 and CDR2 (germline): MNHNS, SASEGT. Trimming took 3 bases from V and 6 from J; bases not matched to a gene: 7. Written as DNA, the CDR3 is TGTGCCAGCAGTGAGACGGACAGGGCCGCCGAGCAGTACTTC. Translated, it gives CASSETDRAAEQYF.

The chain employs TRBV28 and TRBJ1-1, with D perhaps TRBD1 (6 bases). CDR3 length: 17 residues. Germline V gene data show CDR1 as MDHEN and CDR2 as SYDVKM. V dropped 1 base and J dropped 1 base, with 16 bases sitting between them. Here the CDR3 reads CASSLSSGARGNTEAFF. The CDR3, as DNA: TGTGCCAGCAGTTTATCGTCAGGGGCGAGGGGGAACACTGAAGCTTTCTTT.

The rearrangement uses TRBV10-2 and TRBJ1-6; D gene ambiguous. Deletions cut 3 bases from V and 3 bases from J, with 15 bases between. CDR1 WSHSY and CDR2 SAAADI come from the germline V gene. The CDR3 totals 17 residues. CDR3 protein: CASSELRRLNYNSPLHF. CDR3 in DNA: TGCGCCAGCAGTGAACTACGTCGTTTGAACTATAATTCACCCCTCCACTTT.

The chain couples TRBV5-4 to TRBJ1-2, with no clear D. Trimming removed 7 bases from V and 2 bases from J, with 3 bases in between. Germline values: CDR1 SGHNT, CDR2 YYREEE (reference sequence). CDR3 length equals 10 residues. The CDR3: CASWNYGYTF. The CDR3 DNA reads TGTGCCAGCTGGAACTATGGCTACACCTTC.

This sequence joins TRBV11-2 and TRBJ2-2, with 10 bases identical to TRBD1. There are 15 residues in the CDR3. Germline CDR1 and CDR2: SGHAT and FQNNGV. V was clipped by 4 bases and J by 6 bases; unmatched bases: 5. The chain's CDR3 is CASSWGQGYSGELFF. The CDR3 nucleotides read TGTGCCAGCAGCTGGGGACAGGGGTACTCCGGGGAGCTGTTTTTT.

The chain links TRBV6-1 to TRBJ2-3, with 8 bases fitting TRBD1. CDR3 length: 14 residues. The J segment lost 4 bases and the V segment lost 7 bases, leaving 7 bases of the junction unmatched. The germline V gene encodes CDR1 MNHNS and CDR2 SASEGT. CDR3 amino acids: CASIQGQGSDTQYF. The DNA of the CDR3 is TGTGCCAGCATCCAAGGACAGGGCTCAGATACGCAGTATTTT.

This clone was seen once. The rearrangement uses TRBV2 and TRBJ1-6; 7 nucleotides match TRBD1. The CDR3 has 15 residues. Looked up from germline, CDR1 is SNHLY and CDR2 is FYNNEI. V shed 4 bases and J 5 bases; nucleotides not matched to a gene: 5. The CDR3 DNA reads TGTGCCAGCAGTGGACAGGGTGGCGATAATTCACCCCTCCACTTT. Translated, it gives CASSGQGGDNSPLHF.

This clone was seen once. The J gene is TRBJ2-4, the V gene TRBV6-5; D assignment may be TRBD1 or TRBD2 (5 bases each). V was pared by 8 bases and J by 7 bases, with 15 bases between. CDR1 MNHEY and CDR2 SVGAGI come from the germline V gene. CDR3 length: 13 amino acids. The CDR3 region has the DNA TGTGCCAGCGCGGAGGCAGGGTGGAACATTCAGTACTTC. Protein: CASAEAGWNIQYF.

The V and J genes are TRBV7-9 and TRBJ2-7; 9 bases fit TRBD1. The V gene's germline CDR1 is SEHNR and CDR2 FQNEAQ (reference sequence). V was clipped by 2 bases and J by 1 base; unmatched bases: 9. This CDR3 comprises 17 residues. The CDR3 bases are TGTGCCAGCAGCTTATGGTTGACAGGGGGGAATTCCTACGAGCAGTACTTC. Translation: CASSLWLTGGNSYEQYF.

The rearrangement uses TRBV7-9 and TRBJ2-5; a possible D gene is TRBD2 (6 bases). V was clipped by 5 bases and J by 4 bases, with 17 bases between them. The CDR3 is 15 amino acids. Per the germline V gene, CDR1 is SEHNR and CDR2 is FQNEAQ (reference sequence). Written as DNA, the CDR3 is TGTGCCAGCAGCCCCCACCCGAGGGGAGGAGAGACCCAGTACTTC. It encodes CASSPHPRGGETQYF.

This clone appeared a single time. CDR3 nucleotides: TGTGCCAGCAGCATGACGCGACTTACCACCGGGGAGCTGTTTTTT. Protein: CASSMTRLTTGELFF. This chain uses TRBV7-2 with TRBJ2-2; D not certain. Deletions cut 5 bases from V and 4 bases from J, with 14 bases between. CDR1 is SGHTA and CDR2 is FQGNSA in the germline V gene. The CDR3 covers 15 residues.

The J gene is TRBJ2-7, the V gene TRBV9; perhaps TRBD2 as D (6 bases). Trimming removed 0 bases at V and 7 bases at J, with 14 bases between. Germline CDR1 and CDR2: SGDLS and YYNGEE. CDR3 length equals 14 residues. CDR3 nucleotide sequence: TGTGCCAGCAGCGTAGTCTGGGCGACTAGGGAGCAGTACTTC. It is translated as CASSVVWATREQYF.

The chain has TRBV5-1 and TRBJ1-4; 12 nucleotides line up with TRBD1. V lost 0 bases, J lost 7 bases, and 10 bases stayed unmatched. This CDR3 has 18 residues. Germline CDR1 is SGHRS and CDR2 is YFSETQ. CDR3 nucleotide sequence: TGCGCCAGCAGCTTGGCCCCCGGGACAGGGGGCATGCGTGAAAAACTGTTTTTT. Amino acids: CASSLAPGTGGMREKLFF.

The rearrangement joins TRBV30 to TRBJ2-2; tentative D call: TRBD2 (6 bases). The ends were cut back, 0 bases at V and 4 bases at J, with 12 bases in the middle. Germline V CDR1 and CDR2: GTSNPN, SVGIG (reference sequence). This CDR3 spans 15 amino acids. For the CDR3, the DNA is TGTGCCTGGAGTGTCCGGGCGGGAAGCACCGGGGAGCTGTTTTTT. It is translated as CAWSVRAGSTGELFF.

This CDR3 reads CASRAMTNEKLFF. As DNA, the CDR3 is TGTGCTTCCCGGGCGATGACTAATGAAAAACTGTTTTTT. This chain uses TRBV7-9 with TRBJ1-4, with D unclear. Germline values: CDR1 SEHNR, CDR2 FQNEAQ (reference sequence). The CDR3 has 13 residues.

The CDR3 sequence: CASMLQGARIDTQYF. CDR3 DNA: TGCGCCAGCATGTTACAGGGGGCGCGGATAGATACGCAGTATTTT. The chain couples TRBV5-1 to TRBJ2-3; 9 positions agree with TRBD1. J was trimmed by 5 bases and V by 6 bases; bases with no gene match: 10. Germline lookup yields CDR1 SGHRS and CDR2 YFSETQ. CDR3 size: 15 residues.

The rearrangement links TRBV4-1 to TRBJ1-4; perhaps TRBD1 as D (6 bases). Trimming took off 2 bases at V and 0 bases at J, with 16 bases between the two ends. Germline values: CDR1 MGHRA, CDR2 YSYEKL. The CDR3 sequence is 18 residues long. Here the CDR3 DNA reads TGCGCCAGCAGCCAACCGGGACAAAAAAGGACAACTAATGAAAAACTGTTTTTT. It is translated as CASSQPGQKRTTNEKLFF.

The rearrangement joins TRBV27 to TRBJ2-7; TRBD2 matches 9 bases. The V gene's germline CDR1 is MNHEY and CDR2 SMNVEV (reference sequence). Trimming removed 4 bases from V and 2 bases from J; junction bases left unmatched: 6. The CDR3 contains 15 residues. In DNA form, the CDR3 reads TGTGCCAGCAGTTCCCCTAGCGGGGCCACCTACGAGCAGTACTTC. This codes for CASSSPSGATYEQYF.

This clone came up a few times. Other DNA sequences within the sample encode an identical CDR3. The J gene is TRBJ2-7, the V gene TRBV6-6, with 13 bases identical to TRBD2. The CDR3 has 15 residues. V was pared by 3 bases and J by 6 bases, with 5 bases of the junction left unmatched. Germline lookup yields CDR1 MNHNY and CDR2 SVGAGI (reference sequence). The CDR3 coding sequence is TGTGCCAGCAGTTATGGGACTAGCGGGGATGGCGAGCAGTACTTC. Translating it yields CASSYGTSGDGEQYF.

The chain is built from TRBV2 and TRBJ2-1; the D gene is possibly TRBD1 (5 bases). Trimming stripped 7 bases from V and 2 bases from J, with 9 bases between. This CDR3 is built from 13 residues. CDR1 and CDR2 from the germline V gene are SNHLY and FYNNEI. The CDR3 DNA is TGTGCCAGCACTAAGACAGCCTACAATGAGCAGTTCTTC. Amino acids: CASTKTAYNEQFF.

The chain employs TRBV6-5 and TRBJ2-5; D is unresolved. The germline gives CDR1 MNHEY, CDR2 SVGAGI. V was trimmed by 7 bases and J by 1 base, leaving 16 bases between them. The CDR3 sequence is 15 residues long. CDR3 sequence: CASNNGRLGQETQYF. In nucleotides, the CDR3 is TGTGCCAGCAATAATGGCAGACTTGGCCAAGAGACCCAGTACTTC.

The V and J genes are TRBV19 and TRBJ1-6; D unclear. V lost 6 bases and J lost 16, with 13 bases in between. Germline V gives CDR1 LNHDA, CDR2 SQIVND (reference sequence). CDR3 length: 11 amino acids. The CDR3 DNA is TGTGCCAGTAGCACGCCGGGGTGGCTCCACTTT. Encoded protein: CASSTPGWLHF.

The chain links TRBV6-5 to TRBJ1-1; D possibly corresponds to TRBD1 (5 bases). Deletions cut 6 bases from V and 4 bases from J, with 12 bases between. Germline CDR1 and CDR2: MNHEY and SVGAGI. This CDR3 comprises 13 residues. The CDR3 spells CASRVGLITEAFF. The CDR3 DNA is TGTGCCAGCAGGGTGGGGCTAATCACTGAAGCTTTCTTT.

Concerning this clone itself: Different DNA sequences within this sample yield the same CDR3. The chain couples TRBV6-5 to TRBJ2-3, with 9 bases that match TRBD2. Per germline, CDR1 MNHEY and CDR2 SVGAGI. This CDR3 is built from 14 residues. V dropped 6 bases and J dropped 2; count of bases not matched to a gene: 3. The CDR3 loop reads CASSRGRATDTQYF. The CDR3 DNA reads TGTGCCAGCAGCCGCGGGAGGGCCACAGATACGCAGTATTTT.